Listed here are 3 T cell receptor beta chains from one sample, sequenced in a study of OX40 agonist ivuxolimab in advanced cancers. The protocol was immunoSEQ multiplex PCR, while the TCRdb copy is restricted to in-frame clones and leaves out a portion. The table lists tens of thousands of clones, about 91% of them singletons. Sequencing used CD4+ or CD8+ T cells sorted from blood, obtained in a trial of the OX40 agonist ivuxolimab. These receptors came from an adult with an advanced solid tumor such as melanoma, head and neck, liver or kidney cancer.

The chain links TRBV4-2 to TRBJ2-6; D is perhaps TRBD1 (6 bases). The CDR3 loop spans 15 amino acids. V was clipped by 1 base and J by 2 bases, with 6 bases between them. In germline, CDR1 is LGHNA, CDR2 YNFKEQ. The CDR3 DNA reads TGTGCCAGCAGCCAAGGACAGGCTGGGGCCAACGTCCTGACTTTC. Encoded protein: CASSQGQAGANVLTF.

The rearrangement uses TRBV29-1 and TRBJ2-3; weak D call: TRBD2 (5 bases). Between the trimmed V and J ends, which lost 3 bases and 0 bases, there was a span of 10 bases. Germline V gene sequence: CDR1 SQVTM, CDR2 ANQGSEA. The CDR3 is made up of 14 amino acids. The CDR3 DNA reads TGCAGCGTTGACAAGGGCGGGAGCACAGATACGCAGTATTTT. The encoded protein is CSVDKGGSTDTQYF.

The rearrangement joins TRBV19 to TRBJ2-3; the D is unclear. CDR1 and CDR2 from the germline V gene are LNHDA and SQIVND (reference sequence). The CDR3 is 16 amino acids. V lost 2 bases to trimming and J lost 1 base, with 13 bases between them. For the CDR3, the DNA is TGTGCCAGTAGTATACGGTCTGCGGCCGGCACAGATACGCAGTATTTT. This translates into CASSIRSAAGTDTQYF.